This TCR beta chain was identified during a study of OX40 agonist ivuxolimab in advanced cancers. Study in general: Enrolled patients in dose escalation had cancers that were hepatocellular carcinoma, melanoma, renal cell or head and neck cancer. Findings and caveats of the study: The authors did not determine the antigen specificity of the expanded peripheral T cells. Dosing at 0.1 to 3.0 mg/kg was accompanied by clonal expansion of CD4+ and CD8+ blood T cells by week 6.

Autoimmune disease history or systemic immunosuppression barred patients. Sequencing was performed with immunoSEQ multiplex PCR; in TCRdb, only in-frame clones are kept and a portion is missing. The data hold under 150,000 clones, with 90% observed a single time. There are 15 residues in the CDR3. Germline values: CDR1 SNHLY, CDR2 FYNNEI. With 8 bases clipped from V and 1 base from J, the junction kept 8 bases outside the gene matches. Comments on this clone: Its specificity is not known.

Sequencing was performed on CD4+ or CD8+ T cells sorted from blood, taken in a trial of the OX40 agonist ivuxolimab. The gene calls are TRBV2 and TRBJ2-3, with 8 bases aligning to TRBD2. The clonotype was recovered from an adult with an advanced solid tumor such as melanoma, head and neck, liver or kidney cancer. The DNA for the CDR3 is TGTGCCAGCGCCGGGACGGGAGGGGGCACAGATACGCAGTATTTT. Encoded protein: CASAGTGGGTDTQYF. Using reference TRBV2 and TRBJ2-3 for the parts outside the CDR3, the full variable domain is EPEVTQTPSHQVTQMGQEVILRCVPISNHLYFYWYRQILGQKVEFLVSFYNNEISEKSEIFDDQFSVERPDGSNFTLKIRSTKLEDSAMYFCASAGTGGGTDTQYFGPGTRLTVL.